This T cell receptor (beta chain) was sequenced in a study of CXCR3-negative and CXCR3-positive naive CD8 T cells. Points from the study as a whole: Researchers report that CXCR3-positive naive cells carry more hydrophobic TRB CDR3s than CXCR3-negative naive cells.

This CDR3 region has 17 residues. CDR1 is SGDLS, CDR2 YYNGEE, per germline. TRB cDNA libraries were made by UMI-labeled 5' RACE. With the 5' RACE reads reprocessed, TCRdb shows one record per CDR3 protein and no DNA. This sample's table reports under 90,000 distinct CDR3 sequences. A word on this clonotype: Its cognate antigen is unknown.

CD45RO-CCR7+CD27+CD95- defined naive CD8+ T cells. This TCR was sampled from a human donor in good health. Some clones in this sample may be carry-over from other donors' samples. The rearrangement joins TRBV9 to TRBJ2-2. The source material was naive CXCR3+ CD8+ T cells from blood. As for subset: CD45RO-CCR7+CD27+CD95- naive CD8+ T cells expressing CXCR3 (TNR3+). The CDR3 sequence: CASSVDRRGRRSGELFF.